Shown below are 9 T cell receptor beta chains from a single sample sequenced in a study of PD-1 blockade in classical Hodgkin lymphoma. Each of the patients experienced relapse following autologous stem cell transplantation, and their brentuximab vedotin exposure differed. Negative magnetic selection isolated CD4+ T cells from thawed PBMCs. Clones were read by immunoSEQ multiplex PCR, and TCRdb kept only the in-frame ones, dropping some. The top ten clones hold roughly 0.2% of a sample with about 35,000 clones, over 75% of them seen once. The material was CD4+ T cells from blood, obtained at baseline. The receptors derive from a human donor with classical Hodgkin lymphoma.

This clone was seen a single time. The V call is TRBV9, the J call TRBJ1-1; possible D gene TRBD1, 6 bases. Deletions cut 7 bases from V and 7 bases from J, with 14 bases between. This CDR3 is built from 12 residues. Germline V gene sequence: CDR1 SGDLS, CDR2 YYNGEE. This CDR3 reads CASGGPSLEAFF. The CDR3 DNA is TGTGCCAGCGGGGGGCCCAGCCTTGAAGCTTTCTTT. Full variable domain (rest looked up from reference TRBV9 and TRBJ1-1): DSGVTQTPKHLITATGQRVTLRCSPRSGDLSVYWYQQSLDQGLQFLIQYYNGEERAKGNILERFSAQQFPDLHSELNLSSLELGDSALYFCASGGPSLEAFFGQGTRLTVV.

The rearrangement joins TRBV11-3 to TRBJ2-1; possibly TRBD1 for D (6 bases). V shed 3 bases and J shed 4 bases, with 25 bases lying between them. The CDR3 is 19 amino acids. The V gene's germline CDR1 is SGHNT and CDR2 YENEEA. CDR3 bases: TGTGCCAGCAGCTTTGGGCGCCATCAGGGGAAAGGTGTTTACAATGAGCAGTTCTTC. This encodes CASSFGRHQGKGVYNEQFF.

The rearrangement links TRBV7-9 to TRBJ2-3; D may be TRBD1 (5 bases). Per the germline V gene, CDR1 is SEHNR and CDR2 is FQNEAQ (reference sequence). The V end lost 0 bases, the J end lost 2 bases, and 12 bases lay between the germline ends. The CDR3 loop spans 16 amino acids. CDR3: CASSLALGAATDTQYF. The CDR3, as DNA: TGTGCCAGCAGCTTAGCTCTAGGGGCCGCCACAGATACGCAGTATTTT.

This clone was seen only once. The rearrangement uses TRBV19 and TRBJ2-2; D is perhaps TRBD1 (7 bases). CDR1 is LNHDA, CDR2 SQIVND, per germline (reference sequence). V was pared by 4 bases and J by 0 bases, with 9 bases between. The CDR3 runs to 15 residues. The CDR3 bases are TGTGCCAGTAGTAGCGGGACAGCGAACACCGGGGAGCTGTTTTTT. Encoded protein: CASSSGTANTGELFF. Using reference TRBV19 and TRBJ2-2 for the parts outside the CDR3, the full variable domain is DGGITQSPKYLFRKEGQNVTLSCEQNLNHDAMYWYRQDPGQGLRLIYYSQIVNDFQKGDIAEGYSVSREKKESFPLTVTSAQKNPTAFYLCASSSGTANTGELFFGEGSRLTVL.

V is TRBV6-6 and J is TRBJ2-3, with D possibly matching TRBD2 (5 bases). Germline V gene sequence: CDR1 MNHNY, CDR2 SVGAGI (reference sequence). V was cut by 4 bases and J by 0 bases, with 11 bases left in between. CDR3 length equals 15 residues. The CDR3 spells CASSLLVPSTDTQYF. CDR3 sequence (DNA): TGTGCCAGCAGTTTACTAGTCCCTAGCACAGATACGCAGTATTTT.

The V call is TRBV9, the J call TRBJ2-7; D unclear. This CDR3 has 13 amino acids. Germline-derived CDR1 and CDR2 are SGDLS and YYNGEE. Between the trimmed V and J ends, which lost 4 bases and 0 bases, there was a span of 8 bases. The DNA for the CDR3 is TGTGCCAGCAGCCCAGATCCCTCCTACGAGCAGTACTTC. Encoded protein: CASSPDPSYEQYF.

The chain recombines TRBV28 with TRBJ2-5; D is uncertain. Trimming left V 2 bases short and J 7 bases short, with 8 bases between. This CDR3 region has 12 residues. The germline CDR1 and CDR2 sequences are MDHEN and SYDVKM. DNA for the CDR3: TGTGCCAGCAGTTTAATAAGTGGGACCCAGTACTTC. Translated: CASSLISGTQYF.

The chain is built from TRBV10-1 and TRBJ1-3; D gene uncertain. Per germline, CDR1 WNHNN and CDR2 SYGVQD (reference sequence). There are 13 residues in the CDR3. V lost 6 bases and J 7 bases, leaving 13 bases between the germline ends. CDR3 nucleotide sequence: TGCGCCAGCAGCCGGACCAATTCTAACACCATATATTTT. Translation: CASSRTNSNTIYF.

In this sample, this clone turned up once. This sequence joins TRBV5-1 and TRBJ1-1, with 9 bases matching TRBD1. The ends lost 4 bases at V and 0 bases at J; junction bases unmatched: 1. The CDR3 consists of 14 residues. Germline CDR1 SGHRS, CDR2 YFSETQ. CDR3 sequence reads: CASSRDRVNTEAFF. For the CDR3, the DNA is TGCGCCAGCAGCAGGGACAGGGTGAACACTGAAGCTTTCTTT.